This T cell receptor (beta chain) derives from a study of glioma-infiltrating T cells after dendritic cell vaccination. In the study overall: Monocyte-derived dendritic cells, cultured seven days with IL-4 and GM-CSF, were pulsed with autologous tumor lysate. Three intradermal dendritic cell vaccine injections were given every two weeks.

Primers: 60 V beta forward and 13 J beta reverse. The protocol was immunoSEQ multiplex PCR, while the TCRdb copy is restricted to in-frame clones and leaves out a portion. The sample has about 64,000 clones, approximately 86% seen once; the top ten hold roughly 12%. The CDR3 length is 13 residues. CDR1 GTSNPN and CDR2 SVGIG come from the germline V gene (reference sequence). V shed 3 bases and J 5 bases; nucleotides not matched to a gene: 5. Time point denoted: after dendritic cell vaccination, including at tumor progression/relapse. Isocitrate dehydrogenase mutation was absent in all glioblastoma patients. This clone was seen only a few times. Different DNA sequences within this sample yield the same CDR3.

This clonotype was sampled from a human donor with glioblastoma. Sequencing used blood, obtained after dendritic cell vaccination. The chain has TRBV30 and TRBJ2-5, with 8 bases matching TRBD2. CDR3 amino acids: CAWSGLAGETQYF. The CDR3 DNA reads as TGTGCCTGGAGCGGTTTAGCGGGGGAGACCCAGTACTTC.